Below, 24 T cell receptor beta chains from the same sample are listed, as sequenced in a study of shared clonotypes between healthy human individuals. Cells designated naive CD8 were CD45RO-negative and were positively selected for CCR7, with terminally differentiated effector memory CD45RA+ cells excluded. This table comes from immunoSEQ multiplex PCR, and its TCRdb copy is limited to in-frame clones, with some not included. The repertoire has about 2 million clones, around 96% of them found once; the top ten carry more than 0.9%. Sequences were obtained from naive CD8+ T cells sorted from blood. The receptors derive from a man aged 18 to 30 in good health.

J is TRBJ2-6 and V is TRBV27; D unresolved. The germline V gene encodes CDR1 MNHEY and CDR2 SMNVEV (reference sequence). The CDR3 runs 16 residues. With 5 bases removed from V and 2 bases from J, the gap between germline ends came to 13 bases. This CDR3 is CASSGTAGAGANVLTF. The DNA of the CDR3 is TGTGCCAGCAGTGGAACAGCCGGCGCTGGGGCCAACGTCCTGACTTTC.

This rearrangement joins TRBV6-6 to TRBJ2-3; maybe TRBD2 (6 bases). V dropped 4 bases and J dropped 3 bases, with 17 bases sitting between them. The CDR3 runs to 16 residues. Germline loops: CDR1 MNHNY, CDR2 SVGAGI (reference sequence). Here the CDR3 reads CASSWGGEWGTDTQYF. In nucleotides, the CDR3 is TGTGCCAGCAGTTGGGGAGGCGAGTGGGGGACAGATACGCAGTATTTT.

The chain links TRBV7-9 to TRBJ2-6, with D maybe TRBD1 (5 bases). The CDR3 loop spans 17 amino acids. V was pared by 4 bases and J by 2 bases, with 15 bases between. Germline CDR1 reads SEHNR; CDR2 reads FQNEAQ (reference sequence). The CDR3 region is CASSSSTVGAGANVLTF. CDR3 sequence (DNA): TGTGCCAGCAGCTCTTCGACGGTAGGGGCTGGGGCCAACGTCCTGACTTTC.

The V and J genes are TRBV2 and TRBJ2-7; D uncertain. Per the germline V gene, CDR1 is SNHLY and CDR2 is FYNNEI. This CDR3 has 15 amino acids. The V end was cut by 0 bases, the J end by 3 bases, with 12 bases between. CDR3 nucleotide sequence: TGTGCCAGCAGTGAAGCGCTTTTATCGGGCTACGAGCAGTACTTC. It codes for CASSEALLSGYEQYF.

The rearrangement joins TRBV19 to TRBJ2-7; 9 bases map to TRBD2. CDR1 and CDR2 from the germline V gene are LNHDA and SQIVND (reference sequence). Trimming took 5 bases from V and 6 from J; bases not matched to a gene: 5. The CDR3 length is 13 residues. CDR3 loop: CASSLAGVSEQYF. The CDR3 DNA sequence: TGTGCCAGTAGTTTAGCGGGAGTTTCCGAGCAGTACTTC.

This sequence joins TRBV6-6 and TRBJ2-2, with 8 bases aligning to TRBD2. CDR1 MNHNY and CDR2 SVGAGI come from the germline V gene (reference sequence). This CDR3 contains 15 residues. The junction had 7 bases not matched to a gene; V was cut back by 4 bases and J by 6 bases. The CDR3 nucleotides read TGTGCCAGCAGTTCCAGCGGGGGTCAACCCGGGGAGCTGTTTTTT. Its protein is CASSSSGGQPGELFF.

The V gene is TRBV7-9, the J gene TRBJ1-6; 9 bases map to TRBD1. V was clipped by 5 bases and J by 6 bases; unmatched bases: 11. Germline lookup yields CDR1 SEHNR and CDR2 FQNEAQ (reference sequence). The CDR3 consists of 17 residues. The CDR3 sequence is CASSPPGPGQGNSPLHF. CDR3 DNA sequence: TGTGCCAGCAGCCCCCCCGGACCGGGACAGGGTAATTCACCCCTCCACTTT.

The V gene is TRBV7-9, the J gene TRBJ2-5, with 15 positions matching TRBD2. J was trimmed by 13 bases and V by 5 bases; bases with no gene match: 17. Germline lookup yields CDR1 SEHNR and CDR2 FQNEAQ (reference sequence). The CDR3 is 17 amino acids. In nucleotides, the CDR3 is TGTGCCAGCAGCCCCCAGCCGGGACTAGCGGGGGGCCTCGTAGGGTACTTC. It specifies CASSPQPGLAGGLVGYF.

CDR3 DNA sequence: TGTGCCAGCGGGTACCCACGGGGGGACTCGCAAGAGACCCAGTACTTC. This gives the protein CASGYPRGDSQETQYF. The chain uses TRBV7-9 and TRBJ2-5; 7 nucleotides match TRBD2. The CDR3 spans 16 residues. CDR1 and CDR2 from the germline V gene are SEHNR and FQNEAQ (reference sequence). Germline trimming cut 8 bases from V and 2 bases from J; bases unmatched to any gene: 14.

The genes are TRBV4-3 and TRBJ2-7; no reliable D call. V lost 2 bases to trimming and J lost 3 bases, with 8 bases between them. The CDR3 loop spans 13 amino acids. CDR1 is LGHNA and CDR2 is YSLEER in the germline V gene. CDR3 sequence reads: CASSQNSGYEQYF. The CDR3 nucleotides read TGCGCCAGCAGCCAAAATTCGGGCTACGAGCAGTACTTC.

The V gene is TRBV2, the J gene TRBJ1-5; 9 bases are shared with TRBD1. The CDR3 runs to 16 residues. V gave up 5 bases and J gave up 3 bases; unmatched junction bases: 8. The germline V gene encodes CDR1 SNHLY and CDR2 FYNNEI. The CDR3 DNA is TGTGCCAGCAGTTCTTGGGACAGGGAGATCAATCAGCCCCAGCATTTT. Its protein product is CASSSWDREINQPQHF.

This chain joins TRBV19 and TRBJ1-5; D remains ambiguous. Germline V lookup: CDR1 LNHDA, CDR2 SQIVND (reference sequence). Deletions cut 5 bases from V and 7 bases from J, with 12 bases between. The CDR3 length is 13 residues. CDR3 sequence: CASSETAFQPQHF. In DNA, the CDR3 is TGTGCCAGTAGTGAAACAGCCTTCCAGCCCCAGCATTTT. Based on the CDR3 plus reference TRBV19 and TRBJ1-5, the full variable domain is DGGITQSPKYLFRKEGQNVTLSCEQNLNHDAMYWYRQDPGQGLRLIYYSQIVNDFQKGDIAEGYSVSREKKESFPLTVTSAQKNPTAFYLCASSETAFQPQHFGDGTRLSIL.

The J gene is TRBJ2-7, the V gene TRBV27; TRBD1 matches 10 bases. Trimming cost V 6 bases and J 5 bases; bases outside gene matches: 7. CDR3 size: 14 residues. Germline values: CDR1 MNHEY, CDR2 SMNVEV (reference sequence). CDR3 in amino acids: CASSRDRGYDEQYF. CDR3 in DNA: TGTGCCAGCAGCCGGGACAGGGGTTACGACGAGCAGTACTTC.

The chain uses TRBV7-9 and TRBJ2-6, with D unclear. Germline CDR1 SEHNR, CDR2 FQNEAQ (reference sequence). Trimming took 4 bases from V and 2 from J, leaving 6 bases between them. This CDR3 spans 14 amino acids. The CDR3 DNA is TGTGCCAGCAGCTATCAGCCTGGGGCCAACGTCCTGACTTTC. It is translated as CASSYQPGANVLTF.

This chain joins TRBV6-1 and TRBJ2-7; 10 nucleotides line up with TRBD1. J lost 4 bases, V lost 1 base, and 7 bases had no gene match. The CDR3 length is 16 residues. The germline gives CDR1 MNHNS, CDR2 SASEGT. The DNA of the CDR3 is TGTGCCAGCAGTGAAGTCCCCGGGACAGGGGAGTACGAGCAGTACTTC. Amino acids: CASSEVPGTGEYEQYF.

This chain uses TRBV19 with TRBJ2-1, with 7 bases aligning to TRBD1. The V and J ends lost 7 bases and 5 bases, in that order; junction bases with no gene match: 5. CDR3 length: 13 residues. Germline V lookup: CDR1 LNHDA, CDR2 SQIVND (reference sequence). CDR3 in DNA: TGTGCCAGTACTCGAGGGACAGACAATGAGCAGTTCTTC. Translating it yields CASTRGTDNEQFF.

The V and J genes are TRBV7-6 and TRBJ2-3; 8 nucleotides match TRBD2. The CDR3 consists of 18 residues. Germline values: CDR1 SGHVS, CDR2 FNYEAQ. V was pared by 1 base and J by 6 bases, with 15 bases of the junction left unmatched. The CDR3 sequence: CASSLEATGTSNFDTQYF. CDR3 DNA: TGTGCCAGCAGCTTAGAGGCCACGGGGACTAGTAATTTTGATACGCAGTATTTT.

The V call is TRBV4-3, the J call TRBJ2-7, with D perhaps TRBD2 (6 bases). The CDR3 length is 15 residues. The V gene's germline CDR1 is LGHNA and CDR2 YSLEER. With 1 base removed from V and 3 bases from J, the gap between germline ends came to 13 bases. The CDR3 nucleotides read TGCGCCAGCAGCCAAGGCCCGGCGGGGCACTACGAGCAGTACTTC. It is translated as CASSQGPAGHYEQYF.

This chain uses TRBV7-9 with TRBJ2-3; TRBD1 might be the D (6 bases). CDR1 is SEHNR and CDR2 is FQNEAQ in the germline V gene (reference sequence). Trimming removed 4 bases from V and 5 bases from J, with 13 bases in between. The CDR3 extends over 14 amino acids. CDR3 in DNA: TGTGCCAGCAGCTCAGCCTCAGGGGAAGATACGCAGTATTTT. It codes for CASSSASGEDTQYF.

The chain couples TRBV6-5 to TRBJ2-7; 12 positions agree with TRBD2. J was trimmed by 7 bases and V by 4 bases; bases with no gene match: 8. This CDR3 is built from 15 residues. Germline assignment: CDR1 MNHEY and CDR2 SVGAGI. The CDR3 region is CASSSPTSGRYEQYF. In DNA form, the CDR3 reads TGTGCCAGCAGTTCCCCTACTAGCGGGAGGTATGAGCAGTACTTC.

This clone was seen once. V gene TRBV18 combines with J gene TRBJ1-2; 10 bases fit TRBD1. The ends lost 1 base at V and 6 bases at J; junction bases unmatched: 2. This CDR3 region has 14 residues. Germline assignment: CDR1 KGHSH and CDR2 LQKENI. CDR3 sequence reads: CASSPRDRGHGYTF. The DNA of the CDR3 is TGTGCCAGCTCACCACGCGACAGGGGGCATGGCTACACCTTC.

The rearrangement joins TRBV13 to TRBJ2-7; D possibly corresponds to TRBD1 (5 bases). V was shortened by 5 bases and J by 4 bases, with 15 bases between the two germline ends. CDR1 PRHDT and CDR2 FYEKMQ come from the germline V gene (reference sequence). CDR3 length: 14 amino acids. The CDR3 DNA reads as TGTGCCAGCAGCCCGCCGAGACAGAAATACGAGCAGTACTTC. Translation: CASSPPRQKYEQYF.

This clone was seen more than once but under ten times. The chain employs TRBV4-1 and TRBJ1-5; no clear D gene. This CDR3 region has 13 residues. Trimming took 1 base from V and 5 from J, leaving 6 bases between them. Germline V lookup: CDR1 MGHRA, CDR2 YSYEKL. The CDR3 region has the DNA TGCGCCAGCAGCCAAGTCCTGTATCAGCCCCAGCATTTT. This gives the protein CASSQVLYQPQHF.

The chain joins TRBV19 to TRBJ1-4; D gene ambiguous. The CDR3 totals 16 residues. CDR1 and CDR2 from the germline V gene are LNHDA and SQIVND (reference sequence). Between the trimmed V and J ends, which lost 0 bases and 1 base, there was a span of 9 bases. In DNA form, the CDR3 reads TGTGCCAGTAGTATAGATTCGGCGGGAACTAATGAAAAACTGTTTTTT. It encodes CASSIDSAGTNEKLFF.